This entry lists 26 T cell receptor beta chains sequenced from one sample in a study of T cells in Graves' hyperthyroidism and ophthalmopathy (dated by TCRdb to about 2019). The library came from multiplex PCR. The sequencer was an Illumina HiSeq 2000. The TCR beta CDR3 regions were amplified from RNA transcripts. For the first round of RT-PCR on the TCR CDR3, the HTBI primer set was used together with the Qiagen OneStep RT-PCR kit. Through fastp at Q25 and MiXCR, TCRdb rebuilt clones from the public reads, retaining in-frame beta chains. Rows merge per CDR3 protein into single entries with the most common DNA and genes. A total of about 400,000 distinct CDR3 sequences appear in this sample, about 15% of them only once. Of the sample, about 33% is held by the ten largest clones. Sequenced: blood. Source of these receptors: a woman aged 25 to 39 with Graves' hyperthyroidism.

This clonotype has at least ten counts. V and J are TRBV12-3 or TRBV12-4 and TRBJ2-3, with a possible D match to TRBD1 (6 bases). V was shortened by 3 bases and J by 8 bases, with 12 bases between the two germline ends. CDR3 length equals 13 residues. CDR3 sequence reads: CASSFQTGGTQYF. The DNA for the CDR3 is TGTGCCAGCAGTTTCCAGACAGGCGGTACGCAGTATTTT.

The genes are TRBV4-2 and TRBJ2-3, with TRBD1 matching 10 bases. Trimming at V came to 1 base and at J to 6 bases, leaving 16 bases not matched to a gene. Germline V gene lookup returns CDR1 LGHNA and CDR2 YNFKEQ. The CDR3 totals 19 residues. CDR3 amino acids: CASSQVVGGTGVKGDTQYF. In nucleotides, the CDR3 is TGTGCCAGCAGCCAAGTCGTGGGGGGGACAGGGGTAAAGGGGGATACGCAGTATTTT.

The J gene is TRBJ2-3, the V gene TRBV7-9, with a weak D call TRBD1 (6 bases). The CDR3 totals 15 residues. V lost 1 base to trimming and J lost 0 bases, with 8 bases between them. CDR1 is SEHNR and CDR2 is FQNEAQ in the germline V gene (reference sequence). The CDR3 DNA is TGTGCCAGCAGCTTAGTGACAGGAAGCACAGATACGCAGTATTTT. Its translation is CASSLVTGSTDTQYF. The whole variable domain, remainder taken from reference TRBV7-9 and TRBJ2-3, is DTGVSQNPRHKITKRGQNVTFRCDPISEHNRLYWYRQTLGQGPEFLTYFQNEAQLEKSRLLSDRFSAERPKGSFSTLEIQRTEQGDSAMYLCASSLVTGSTDTQYFGPGTRLTVL.

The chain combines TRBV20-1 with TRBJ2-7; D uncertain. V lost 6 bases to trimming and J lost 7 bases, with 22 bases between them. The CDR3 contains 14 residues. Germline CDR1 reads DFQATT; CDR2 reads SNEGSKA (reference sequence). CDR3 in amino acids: CSAPSTAAGWEQYF. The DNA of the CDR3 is TGCAGTGCCCCATCCACAGCTGCCGGGTGGGAGCAGTACTTC.

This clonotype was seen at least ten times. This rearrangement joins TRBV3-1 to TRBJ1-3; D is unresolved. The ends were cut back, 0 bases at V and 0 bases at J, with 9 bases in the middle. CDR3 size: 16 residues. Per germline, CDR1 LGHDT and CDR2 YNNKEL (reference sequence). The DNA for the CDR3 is TGTGCCAGCAGCCAAGATCCGGAGAGCTCTGGAAACACCATATATTTT. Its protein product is CASSQDPESSGNTIYF. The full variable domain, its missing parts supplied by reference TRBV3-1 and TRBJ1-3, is DTAVSQTPKYLVTQMGNDKSIKCEQNLGHDTMYWYKQDSKKFLKIMFSYNNKELIINETVPNRFSPKSPDKAHLNLHINSLELGDSAVYFCASSQDPESSGNTIYFGEGSWLTVV.

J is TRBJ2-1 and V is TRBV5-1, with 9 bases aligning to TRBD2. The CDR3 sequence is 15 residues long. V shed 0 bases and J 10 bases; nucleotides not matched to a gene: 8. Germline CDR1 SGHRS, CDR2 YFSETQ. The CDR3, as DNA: TGCGCCAGCAGCTTGGTGCCTAGCGGGGCGGAAGAGCAGTTCTTC. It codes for CASSLVPSGAEEQFF.

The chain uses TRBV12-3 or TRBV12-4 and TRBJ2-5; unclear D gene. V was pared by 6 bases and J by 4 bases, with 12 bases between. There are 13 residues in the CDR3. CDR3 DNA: TGTGCCAGCAGCCCGCCGCTAGTAGAGACCCAGTACTTC. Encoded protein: CASSPPLVETQYF.

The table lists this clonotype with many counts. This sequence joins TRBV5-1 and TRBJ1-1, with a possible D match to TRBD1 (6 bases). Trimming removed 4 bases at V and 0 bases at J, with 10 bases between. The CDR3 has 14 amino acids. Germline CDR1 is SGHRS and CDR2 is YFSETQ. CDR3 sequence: CASSGGQMNTEAFF. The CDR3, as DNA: TGCGCCAGCAGCGGCGGACAGATGAACACTGAAGCTTTCTTT.

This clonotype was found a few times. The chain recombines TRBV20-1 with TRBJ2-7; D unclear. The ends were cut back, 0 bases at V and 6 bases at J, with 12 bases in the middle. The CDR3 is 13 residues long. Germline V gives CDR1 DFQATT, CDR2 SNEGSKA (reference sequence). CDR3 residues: CSARDEWVREQYF. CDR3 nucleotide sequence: TGCAGTGCTAGAGATGAATGGGTGCGCGAGCAGTACTTC.

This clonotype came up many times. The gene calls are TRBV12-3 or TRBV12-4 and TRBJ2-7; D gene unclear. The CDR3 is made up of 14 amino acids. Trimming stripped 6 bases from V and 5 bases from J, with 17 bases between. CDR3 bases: TGTGCCAGCAGCCCTTTGTCGAAATCCGACGAGCAGTACTTC. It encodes CASSPLSKSDEQYF.

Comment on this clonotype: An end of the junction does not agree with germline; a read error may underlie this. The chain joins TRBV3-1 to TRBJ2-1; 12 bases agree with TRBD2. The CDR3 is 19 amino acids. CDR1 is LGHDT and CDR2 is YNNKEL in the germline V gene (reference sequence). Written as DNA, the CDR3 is TGTGCCAGCAGCCAAGAAGGGCTAGCGGGAGGGCCCCGAGGTAATGGGCAGTTCTTC. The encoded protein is CASSQEGLAGGPRGNGQFF.

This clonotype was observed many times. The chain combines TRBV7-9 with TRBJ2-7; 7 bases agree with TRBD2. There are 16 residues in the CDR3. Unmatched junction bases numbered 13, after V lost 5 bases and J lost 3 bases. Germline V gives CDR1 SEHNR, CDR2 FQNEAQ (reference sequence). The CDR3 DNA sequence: TGTGCCAGCAGCCGTATCTCGGGCGGGAGCGGCTACGAGCAGTACTTC. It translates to CASSRISGGSGYEQYF.

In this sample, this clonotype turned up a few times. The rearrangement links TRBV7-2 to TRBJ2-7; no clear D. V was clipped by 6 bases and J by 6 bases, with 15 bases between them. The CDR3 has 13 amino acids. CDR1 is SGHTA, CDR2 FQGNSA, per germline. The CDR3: CASSYGSRFEQYF. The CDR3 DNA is TGTGCCAGCAGTTACGGCTCCCGCTTCGAGCAGTACTTC.

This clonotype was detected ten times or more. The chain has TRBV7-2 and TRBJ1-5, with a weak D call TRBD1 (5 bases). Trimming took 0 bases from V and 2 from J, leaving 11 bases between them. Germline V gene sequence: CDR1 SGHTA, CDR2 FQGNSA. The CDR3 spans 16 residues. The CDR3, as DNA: TGTGCCAGCAGCTTAGCAGGGACTGCGGGCAATCAGCCCCAGCATTTT. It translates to CASSLAGTAGNQPQHF.

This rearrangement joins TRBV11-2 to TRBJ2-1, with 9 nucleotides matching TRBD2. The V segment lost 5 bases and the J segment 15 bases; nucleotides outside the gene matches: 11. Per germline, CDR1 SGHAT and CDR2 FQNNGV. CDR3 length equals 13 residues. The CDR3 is CASSRGEAGGVFF. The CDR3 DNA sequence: TGTGCCAGCAGCCGGGGGGAAGCGGGAGGAGTGTTCTTC.

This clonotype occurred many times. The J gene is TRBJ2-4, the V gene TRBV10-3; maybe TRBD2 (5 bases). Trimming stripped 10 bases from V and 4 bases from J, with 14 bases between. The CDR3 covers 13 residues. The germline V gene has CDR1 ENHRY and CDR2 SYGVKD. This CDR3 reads CATGSGGKNIQYF. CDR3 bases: TGTGCCACGGGATCGGGCGGGAAAAACATTCAGTACTTC.

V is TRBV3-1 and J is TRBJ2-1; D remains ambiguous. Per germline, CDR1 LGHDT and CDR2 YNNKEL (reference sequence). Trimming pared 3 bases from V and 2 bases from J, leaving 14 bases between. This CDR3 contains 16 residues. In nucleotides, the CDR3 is TGTGCCAGCAGCCATCGCGGATCCAGTACCTACAATGAGCAGTTCTTC. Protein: CASSHRGSSTYNEQFF.

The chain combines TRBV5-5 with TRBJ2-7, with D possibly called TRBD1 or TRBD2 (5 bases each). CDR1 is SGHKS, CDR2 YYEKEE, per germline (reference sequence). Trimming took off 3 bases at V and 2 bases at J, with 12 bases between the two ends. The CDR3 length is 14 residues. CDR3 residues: CASSSTGPAYEQYF. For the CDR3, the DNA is TGTGCCAGCAGCTCCACGGGACCGGCCTACGAGCAGTACTTC. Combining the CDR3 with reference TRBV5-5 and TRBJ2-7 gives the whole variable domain DAGVTQSPTHLIKTRGQQVTLRCSPISGHKSVSWYQQVLGQGPQFIFQYYEKEERGRGNFPDRFSARQFPNYSSELNVNALLLGDSALYLCASSSTGPAYEQYFGPGTRLTVT.

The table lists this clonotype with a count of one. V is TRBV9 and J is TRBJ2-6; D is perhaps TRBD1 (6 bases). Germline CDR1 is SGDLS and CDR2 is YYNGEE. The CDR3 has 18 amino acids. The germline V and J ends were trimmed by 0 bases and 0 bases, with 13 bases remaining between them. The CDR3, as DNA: TGTGCCAGCAGCGTAGCTACAGGGACCAACTCTGGGGCCAACGTCCTGACTTTC. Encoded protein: CASSVATGTNSGANVLTF.

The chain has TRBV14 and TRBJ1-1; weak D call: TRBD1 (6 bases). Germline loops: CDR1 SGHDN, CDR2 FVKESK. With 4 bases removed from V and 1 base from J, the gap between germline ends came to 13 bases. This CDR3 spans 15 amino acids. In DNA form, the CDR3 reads TGTGCCAGCAGCCCTCGGGGGCAGGAGAACACTGAAGCTTTCTTT. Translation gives CASSPRGQENTEAFF.

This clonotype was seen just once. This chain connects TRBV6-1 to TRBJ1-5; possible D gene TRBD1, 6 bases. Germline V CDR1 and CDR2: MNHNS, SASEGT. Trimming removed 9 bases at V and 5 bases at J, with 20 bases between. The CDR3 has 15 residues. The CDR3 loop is CARERQGLQDQPQHF. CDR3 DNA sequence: TGTGCCAGGGAGCGTCAGGGGCTCCAGGATCAGCCCCAGCATTTT.

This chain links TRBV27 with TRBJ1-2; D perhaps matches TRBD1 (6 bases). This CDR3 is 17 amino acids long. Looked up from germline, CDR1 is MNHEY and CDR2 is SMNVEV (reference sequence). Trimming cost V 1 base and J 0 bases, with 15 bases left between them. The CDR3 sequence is CASSLWGRGAANYGYTF. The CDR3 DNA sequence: TGTGCCAGCAGTTTATGGGGCAGGGGAGCAGCTAACTATGGCTACACCTTC.

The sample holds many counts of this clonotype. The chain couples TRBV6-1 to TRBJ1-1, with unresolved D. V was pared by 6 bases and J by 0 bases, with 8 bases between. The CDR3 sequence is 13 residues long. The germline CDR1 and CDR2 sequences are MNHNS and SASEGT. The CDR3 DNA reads TGTGCCAGCAGCACTACGATGAACACTGAAGCTTTCTTT. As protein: CASSTTMNTEAFF.

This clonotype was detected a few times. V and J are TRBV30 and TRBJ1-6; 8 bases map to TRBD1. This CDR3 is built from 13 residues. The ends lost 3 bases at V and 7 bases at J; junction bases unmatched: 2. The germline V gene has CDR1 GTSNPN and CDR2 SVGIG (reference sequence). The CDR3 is CAWRDRENSPLHF. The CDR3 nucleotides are TGTGCCTGGAGGGACAGGGAAAATTCACCCCTCCACTTT.

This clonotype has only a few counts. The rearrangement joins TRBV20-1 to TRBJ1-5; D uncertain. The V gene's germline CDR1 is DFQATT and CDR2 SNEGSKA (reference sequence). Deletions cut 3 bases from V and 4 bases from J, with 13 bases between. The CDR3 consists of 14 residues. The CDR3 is CSASTPESNQPQHF. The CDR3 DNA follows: TGCAGTGCTAGTACCCCAGAGAGTAATCAGCCCCAGCATTTT.

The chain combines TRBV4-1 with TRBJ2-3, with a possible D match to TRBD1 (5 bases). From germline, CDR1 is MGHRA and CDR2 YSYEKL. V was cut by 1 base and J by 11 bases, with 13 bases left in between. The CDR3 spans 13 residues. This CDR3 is CASSQGDSSRQYF. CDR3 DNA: TGCGCCAGCAGCCAAGGCGACAGCAGCCGGCAGTATTTT.